These T cell receptor beta chains were read from a single sample in a study of blood T cells in healthy people across ages. TCRdb reanalysed the 5' RACE reads using MiXCR and keeps one entry per CDR3 protein. The data show about 510,000 distinct CDR3 sequences, with about 28% seen just once and under 4.5% held by the top ten. Separately, the same data were catalogued under a study of T cells of mothers and their children.

The sample consisted of blood. Source of these receptors: a boy younger than 10 in good health. Each CDR3 is given with its conserved first and last residue. The D gene is left open where the match is weak. A clone size is listed for some rows: how often the clone was seen (once, few, many), or a class if it is expanded.

15,.,.,TRBV20-1,TRBJ1-5,TGCAGTGCTAGAATGTCAGCATATAGCAATCAGCCCCAGCATTTT,CSARMSAYSNQPQHF
16,TRBD1,.,TRBV7-6,TRBJ2-1,TGTGCCAGCAGCCTACAGGGGGATTGGTCCTACAATGAGCAGTTCTTC,CASSLQGDWSYNEQFF
14,.,.,TRBV7-2,TRBJ1-2,TGTGCCAGCAGCTTAACAGGACTTAACTATGGCTACACCTTC,CASSLTGLNYGYTF
15,.,.,TRBV5-1,TRBJ1-2,TGCGCCAGCAGCCCGCAGGGTATTGGAGACTATGGCTACACCTTC,CASSPQGIGDYGYTF
13,.,few,TRBV2,TRBJ1-2,TGTGCCAGCAGTGGACAGGTGTCGGCTGGCTACACCTTC,CASSGQVSAGYTF
12,TRBD1,.,TRBV30,TRBJ1-1,TGTGCCAGGGACAGGGGGGCCACTGAAGCTTTCTTT,CARDRGATEAFF
12,.,.,TRBV12-3/TRBV12-4,TRBJ2-3,TGTGCCACCCCTAGCTTCACAGATACGCAGTATTTT,CATPSFTDTQYF
16,TRBD2,few,TRBV7-3,TRBJ2-1,TGTGCCAGCAGTCCGACTAGCGGGGATTCCTACAATGAGCAGTTCTTC,CASSPTSGDSYNEQFF
16,.,.,TRBV25-1,TRBJ1-2,TGTGCCAGCAGTGAAACTCTTGACAACTTAAACTATGGCTACACCTTC,CASSETLDNLNYGYTF
17,TRBD2,.,TRBV4-3,TRBJ2-5,TGCGCCAGCAGCCAAGCGCTAGCGGGAGGGCCGGGGGAGACCCAGTACTTC,CASSQALAGGPGETQYF
14,.,.,TRBV4-1,TRBJ2-7,TGCGCCAGCAGCCAAGTCCTTTTTTACCACGAGCAGTACTTC,CASSQVLFYHEQYF
15,TRBD1,.,TRBV27,TRBJ1-4,TGTGCCAGCAGTCCTACGACAGGGGGCTATGAAAAACTGTTTTTT,CASSPTTGGYEKLFF
13,.,.,TRBV18,TRBJ1-2,TGTGCCAGCTCACCGCAAAGGGACCGCGGCTACACCTTC,CASSPQRDRGYTF
13,.,.,TRBV6-5,TRBJ2-7,TGTGCCAGCAGTTCAATGGACAGTTACGAGCAGTACTTC,CASSSMDSYEQYF
15,.,few,TRBV1,TRBJ2-7,TGCACCAGCAGCCAAGAGAAGTCCCGGCCCTACGAGCAGTACTTC,CTSSQEKSRPYEQYF
14,.,.,TRBV5-1,TRBJ2-1,TGCGCCAGCAGTCATAACAGGGGACTCAATGAGCAGTTCTTC,CASSHNRGLNEQFF
16,.,few,TRBV7-2,TRBJ1-5,TGTGCCAGCAGCTTAGCACCGGACCGGGGGAATCAGCCCCAGCATTTT,CASSLAPDRGNQPQHF
15,TRBD2,.,TRBV7-9,TRBJ2-7,TGTGCCAGCAGCTTCGTCACTAGCGGGAACTGCGAGCAGTACTTC,CASSFVTSGNCEQYF
16,TRBD1,few,TRBV5-1,TRBJ1-6,TGCGCCAGCAGGGCTGGGACAGGGGTTGATAATTCACCCCTCCACTTT,CASRAGTGVDNSPLHF
21,TRBD2,few,TRBV7-3,TRBJ2-1,TGTGCCAGCAGCTTAACGTCAGGGCTAGCGGGGGGCCCCCCTGGTTGGAATGAGCAGTTCTTC,CASSLTSGLAGGPPGWNEQFF
19,.,.,TRBV11-2,TRBJ1-2,TGTGCCAGCAGCTTAGTTAGGGTTCGGCAGGGGCCCGCGGACTATGGCTACACCTTC,CASSLVRVRQGPADYGYTF
14,.,.,TRBV27,TRBJ2-1,TGTGCCAGCAGTTTAGCCCTGGGGTGGGATGAGCAGTTCTTC,CASSLALGWDEQFF
17,TRBD2,few,TRBV30,TRBJ2-1,TGTGCCTGGAGCTCAACTAAGGGGCTAGCGGGGTTCAATGAGCAGTTCTTC,CAWSSTKGLAGFNEQFF
13,.,few,TRBV20-1,TRBJ2-7,TGCAGTGCTAGAGCACCTATTGCCTACGAGCAGTACTTC,CSARAPIAYEQYF
16,.,.,TRBV7-9,TRBJ1-2,TGTGCCAGCAGCTTAGCGGGAGCGGTGATAAACTATGGCTACACCTTC,CASSLAGAVINYGYTF
17,TRBD2,.,TRBV7-8,TRBJ2-5,TGTGCCAGCAGCTTTCCCCAGACTAGCGGGTCGCAAGAGACCCAGTACTTC,CASSFPQTSGSQETQYF
13,.,few,TRBV29-1,TRBJ2-4,TGCAGCGTGGGGGACGGATTAGGGAACATTCAGTACTTC,CSVGDGLGNIQYF
18,TRBD1,.,TRBV3-1,TRBJ2-5,TGTGCCAGCAGCCGGAGACAGGGGGTGGTCGTTGGGCCAGAGACCCAGTACTTC,CASSRRQGVVVGPETQYF
15,.,few,TRBV20-1,TRBJ1-1,TGCAGTGCCGTAGAGGAACGGGGGCTAGGGACTGAAGCTTTCTTT,CSAVEERGLGTEAFF
14,.,.,TRBV15,TRBJ2-7,TGTGCCACCAGCATGGTCGGGAGCTCCTACGAGCAGTACTTC,CATSMVGSSYEQYF
16,TRBD2,few,TRBV6-1,TRBJ2-3,TGTGCCAGCAGTGGCCGACTAGCGGGGGGTACGGATACGCAGTATTTT,CASSGRLAGGTDTQYF
15,TRBD1,.,TRBV9,TRBJ2-5,TGTGCCAGCAGCGCCGGGACAGTCGTCCAAGAGACCCAGTACTTC,CASSAGTVVQETQYF
15,.,.,TRBV5-5,TRBJ1-4,TGTGCCAGCAGCTTGGGCCCACTCAGAGGGGAAAAACTGTTTTTT,CASSLGPLRGEKLFF
14,.,few,TRBV29-1,TRBJ2-5,TGCAGCGTAGGCATTACTAGTCTTGGAGAGACCCAGTACTTC,CSVGITSLGETQYF
16,.,.,TRBV10-3,TRBJ2-3,TGTGCCATCAGTGAGACTGGCGGGACTAGCACAGATACGCAGTATTTT,CAISETGGTSTDTQYF
14,.,many,TRBV6-5,TRBJ2-7,TGTGCCAGCAGGGAACAGGGGTCAGCGGGGGAGCAGTACTTC,CASREQGSAGEQYF
14,.,.,TRBV7-2,TRBJ1-6,TGTGCCAGCAGCAACCGGGACGTCAATTCACCCCTCCACTTT,CASSNRDVNSPLHF
15,.,many,TRBV7-3,TRBJ2-2,TGTGCCAGCAGCTTGATCGGGGAAGCCACCGGGGAGCTGTTTTTT,CASSLIGEATGELFF
15,.,.,TRBV6-1,TRBJ2-1,TGTGCCAGCATGGAAGGGCGCCCCGTTTACAATGAGCAGTTCTTC,CASMEGRPVYNEQFF
15,.,.,TRBV9,TRBJ1-5,TGTGCCAGCAGTGGGGGCGCGGGGAGCAATCAGCCCCAGCATTTT,CASSGGAGSNQPQHF
17,.,few,TRBV20-1,TRBJ1-1,TGCAGTGCCAGTCTAGGAGGTAGGGGAAACTTGAACACTGAAGCTTTCTTT,CSASLGGRGNLNTEAFF